One and the same sample provided the 20 T cell receptor beta chains below, sequenced in a study of blood T cell repertoires in COVID-19. TCRdb's copy holds only in-frame clones and misses some; the assay was immunoSEQ multiplex PCR. Among tens of thousands of clones listed, about 85% were seen once. The sample taken for sequencing was peripheral blood. All receptors come from a man aged 55 to 70 with active or convalescent COVID-19.

This sequence joins TRBV11-1 and TRBJ2-2; TRBD1 might be the D (6 bases). V was cut by 1 base and J by 5 bases, with 11 bases left in between. The CDR3 loop spans 15 amino acids. The germline gives CDR1 SGHAT, CDR2 FQDESV (reference sequence). The CDR3 coding sequence is TGTGCCAGCAGCTTAGTAAACAGGGCTACCGGGGAGCTGTTTTTT. Encoded protein: CASSLVNRATGELFF.

CDR3 sequence: CASSPTGSSYNEQFF. In nucleotides, the CDR3 is TGTGCCAGCAGTCCGACAGGATCTTCCTACAATGAGCAGTTCTTC. The J gene is TRBJ2-1, the V gene TRBV6-5, with TRBD1 as a possible D gene (6 bases). The CDR3 is 15 amino acids. The germline gives CDR1 MNHEY, CDR2 SVGAGI. The V end lost 5 bases, the J end lost 1 base, and 12 bases lay between the germline ends.

The rearrangement uses TRBV18 and TRBJ1-1; D uncertain. V lost 2 bases to trimming and J lost 1 base, with 8 bases between them. The germline V gene encodes CDR1 KGHSH and CDR2 LQKENI. The CDR3 covers 14 residues. CDR3 nucleotide sequence: TGTGCCAGCTCACCAACAGCAGGGAACACTGAAGCTTTCTTT. Translated, it gives CASSPTAGNTEAFF.

The chain has TRBV4-3 and TRBJ1-1, with 7 bases lining up with TRBD1. CDR1 and CDR2 (germline): LGHNA, YSLEER. Trimming cost V 1 base and J 3 bases; bases outside gene matches: 8. The CDR3 loop spans 16 amino acids. The CDR3 DNA sequence: TGCGCCAGCAGCCAAGGCTTTTCACAGGGGTACACTGAAGCTTTCTTT. Protein sequence: CASSQGFSQGYTEAFF.

This clone was seen only once. This CDR3 reads CASSVDTGGVFGETQYF. CDR3 nucleotides: TGTGCCAGCAGCGTGGATACAGGGGGCGTTTTCGGAGAGACCCAGTACTTC. The chain joins TRBV9 to TRBJ2-5; TRBD1 matches 9 bases. Germline-derived CDR1 and CDR2 are SGDLS and YYNGEE. V dropped 2 bases and J dropped 4; count of bases not matched to a gene: 12. This CDR3 comprises 17 residues.

The V gene is TRBV19, the J gene TRBJ1-1, with 9 nucleotides matching TRBD1. Trimming removed 3 bases from V and 6 bases from J; junction bases left unmatched: 5. Germline CDR1 reads LNHDA; CDR2 reads SQIVND (reference sequence). There are 14 residues in the CDR3. The CDR3 DNA sequence: TGTGCCAGTAGTATCCGGGGACAGGGCGCTGAAGCTTTCTTT. Translated, it gives CASSIRGQGAEAFF.

A few counts support this clone. This rearrangement joins TRBV28 to TRBJ1-6; D unresolved. The germline V gene encodes CDR1 MDHEN and CDR2 SYDVKM. V lost 2 bases and J 3 bases, leaving 8 bases between the germline ends. This CDR3 region has 15 residues. The DNA of the CDR3 is TGTGCCAGCAGTTTAGGCGGAGACTATAATTCACCCCTCCACTTT. Encoded protein: CASSLGGDYNSPLHF.

The sample holds a few counts of this clone. This CDR3 is CASSWDREGLYSNQPQHF. CDR3 DNA sequence: TGTGCCAGCAGTTGGGACAGGGAAGGGCTTTATAGCAATCAGCCCCAGCATTTT. The chain uses TRBV2 and TRBJ1-5; TRBD1 agrees at 9 bases. There are 18 residues in the CDR3. CDR1 and CDR2 from the germline V gene are SNHLY and FYNNEI. V gave up 5 bases and J gave up 0 bases; unmatched junction bases: 11.

J is TRBJ1-2 and V is TRBV18; D may be TRBD1 (5 bases). Germline lookup yields CDR1 KGHSH and CDR2 LQKENI. The CDR3 sequence is 12 residues long. The V gene lost 5 bases and the J gene lost 7 bases, with 11 bases spanning the gap. The CDR3 DNA reads as TGTGCCAGCTCATCTAGGGGTTTTGGCTACACCTTC. This gives the protein CASSSRGFGYTF.

The chain couples TRBV15 to TRBJ1-2, with D unresolved. Trimming shortened V by 2 bases and J by 4 bases, and 11 bases separated the two germline ends. The CDR3 runs to 14 residues. Germline loops: CDR1 LNHNV, CDR2 YYDKDF (reference sequence). The CDR3 nucleotides read TGTGCCACCAGCAGACCGAGCCAACCCTATGGCTACACCTTC. Translated, it gives CATSRPSQPYGYTF.

The chain has TRBV19 and TRBJ1-1, with 7 bases fitting TRBD1. J lost 2 bases, V lost 1 base, and 10 bases had no gene match. In germline, CDR1 is LNHDA, CDR2 SQIVND (reference sequence). The CDR3 runs 17 residues. The DNA for the CDR3 is TGTGCCAGTAGTATAGGAAGACAGGGTGGTTTTAACACTGAAGCTTTCTTT. This codes for CASSIGRQGGFNTEAFF. The complete variable domain, with remaining parts taken from reference TRBV19 and TRBJ1-1, reads DGGITQSPKYLFRKEGQNVTLSCEQNLNHDAMYWYRQDPGQGLRLIYYSQIVNDFQKGDIAEGYSVSREKKESFPLTVTSAQKNPTAFYLCASSIGRQGGFNTEAFFGQGTRLTVV.

The chain links TRBV3-1 (or the pseudogene TRBV3-2) to TRBJ2-1; 13 nucleotides line up with TRBD2. The CDR3 sequence is 15 residues long. CDR1 and CDR2 (germline): LGHDT, YNNKEL (reference sequence). Trimming cost V 1 base and J 10 bases; bases outside gene matches: 4. The CDR3 DNA is TGTGCCAGCAGCCAAGGACTAGCGGGGGGCGGGGAGCAGTTCTTC. Translation gives CASSQGLAGGGEQFF.

The chain combines TRBV2 with TRBJ1-4, with 8 positions matching TRBD1. CDR3 size: 14 residues. Trimming cost V 7 bases and J 8 bases; bases outside gene matches: 9. Germline values: CDR1 SNHLY, CDR2 FYNNEI. The CDR3 reads CASTLDRGNEKLFF. The DNA of the CDR3 is TGTGCCAGCACTCTCGACAGGGGAAACGAAAAACTGTTTTTT.

The rearrangement uses TRBV27 and TRBJ2-1, with 8 bases lining up with TRBD2. CDR3 size: 16 residues. The V gene's germline CDR1 is MNHEY and CDR2 SMNVEV (reference sequence). J gave up 4 bases and V 7 bases, and 12 bases lay outside the gene matches. CDR3 protein: CASKFTAGVLYNEQFF. CDR3 in DNA: TGTGCCAGCAAATTTACAGCGGGGGTTTTATACAATGAGCAGTTCTTC.

The chain carries TRBV6-5 and TRBJ1-2, with 7 bases matching TRBD1. V was pared by 8 bases and J by 3 bases, with 9 bases of the junction left unmatched. Germline lookup yields CDR1 MNHEY and CDR2 SVGAGI. CDR3 length: 14 amino acids. In DNA, the CDR3 is TGTGCCAGCCGACCAACGGACAGGTACTATGGCTACACCTTC. Its protein is CASRPTDRYYGYTF.

The V gene is TRBV10-2, the J gene TRBJ2-1, with D tentatively TRBD2 (5 bases). Trimming shortened V by 6 bases and J by 7 bases, and 19 bases separated the two germline ends. The CDR3 has 15 amino acids. Germline V gene sequence: CDR1 WSHSY, CDR2 SAAADI. The CDR3 region has the DNA TGCGCCAGCAGAGACGACTACGGGGTAGGAAATGAGCAGTTCTTC. Translation: CASRDDYGVGNEQFF.

The sample holds a few counts of this clone. V gene TRBV29-1 combines with J gene TRBJ2-5; 7 bases are a match to TRBD2. There are 12 residues in the CDR3. Germline V gene sequence: CDR1 SQVTM, CDR2 ANQGSEA. J gave up 4 bases and V 5 bases, and 4 bases lay outside the gene matches. The CDR3 here is CSVWGGGETQYF. The CDR3 nucleotides are TGCAGCGTTTGGGGCGGGGGAGAGACCCAGTACTTC.

The chain combines TRBV6-2 or TRBV6-3 with TRBJ2-5; D possibly corresponds to TRBD2 (6 bases). This CDR3 has 14 residues. Germline assignment: CDR1 MNHEY and CDR2 SVGEGT. V gave up 2 bases and J gave up 7 bases, with 14 bases separating them. CDR3 in DNA: TGTGCCAGCAGTTACAGTCGGGGGATGGGGACCCAGTACTTC. Its translation: CASSYSRGMGTQYF.

J is TRBJ2-3 and V is TRBV11-2; 7 nucleotides align to TRBD2. The CDR3 sequence is 16 residues long. Losses at the gene ends were 1 base for V and 1 base for J; bases not matched to a gene: 5. Germline V CDR1 and CDR2: SGHAT, FQNNGV. The CDR3 sequence: CASSLGGGWGTDTQYF. CDR3 DNA sequence: TGTGCCAGCAGCTTAGGGGGGGGATGGGGCACAGATACGCAGTATTTT.

The rearrangement joins TRBV6-5 to TRBJ2-2, with a tentative D call TRBD1 (5 bases). Germline values: CDR1 MNHEY, CDR2 SVGAGI. The CDR3 runs 14 residues. Trimming pared 4 bases from V and 5 bases from J, leaving 11 bases between. The CDR3 protein is CASSFSQGTGELFF. In DNA, the CDR3 is TGTGCCAGCAGTTTCAGCCAGGGTACCGGGGAGCTGTTTTTT.